Each of the 2 T cell receptor beta chains below was sequenced from the same sample in a study of control samples from healthy donors and cancer patients (dated by TCRdb to the early 2020s). The receptor library was made with the immunoSEQ multiplex PCR assay. TCRdb obtained this table from immuneACCESS and retained in-frame rearrangements with V and J assigned. These tables miss some clones; where compared with another copy, unresolved V genes account for less than half of the shortfall, and the remainder is unexplained. Here the sample has around 90,000 clones; about 89% occur a single time. The ten largest make up around 21% of the sample. Sequencing was done on a sample of blood. The receptors shown here come from a man younger than 45 in good health.

The chain uses TRBV18 and TRBJ1-5; D is ambiguous. The CDR3 runs to 13 residues. V was shortened by 5 bases and J by 5 bases, with 10 bases between the two germline ends. Germline V CDR1 and CDR2: KGHSH, LQKENI. The CDR3: CASSGLRDQPQHF. The CDR3 nucleotides are TGTGCCAGCTCAGGTCTTAGGGATCAGCCCCAGCATTTT.

The chain is built from TRBV27 and TRBJ1-3, with TRBD1 as a possible D gene (6 bases). This CDR3 region has 16 residues. Germline CDR1 and CDR2: MNHEY and SMNVEV (reference sequence). V was cut by 0 bases and J by 0 bases, with 9 bases left in between. Written as DNA, the CDR3 is TGTGCCAGCAGTTTATCTGGACAGTCCTCTGGAAACACCATATATTTT. As protein: CASSLSGQSSGNTIYF.